The rows below give T cell receptor beta chains drawn from one sample of a study of cytomegalovirus exposure and HLA in healthy donors. Sequencing was performed with immunoSEQ multiplex PCR; in TCRdb, only in-frame clones are kept and a portion is missing. The sample records approximately 130,000 clones, about four fifths being singletons. The sequenced sample was PBMCs. The receptors derive from a man aged 25-40 years in good health and CMV-seronegative. Both conserved end residues are part of each CDR3. Each record gives: V gene, J gene, D gene, clone size, CDR3 protein, CDR3 DNA. D genes are given only for firm matches. Some rows have no size entry. The others give once, few or many, or a class for an expanded clone.

V gene: TRBV7-2
J gene: TRBJ1-5
D gene: TRBD1
clone size: NA
CDR3 protein: CASSMNRGRGQPQHF
CDR3 DNA: TGTGCCAGCAGCATGAACAGGGGAAGGGGTCAGCCCCAGCATTTT

V gene: TRBV6-5
J gene: TRBJ2-7
D gene: NA
clone size: NA
CDR3 protein: CASRPRGSYEQYF
CDR3 DNA: TGTGCCAGCAGACCTCGGGGGTCCTACGAGCAGTACTTC

V gene: TRBV28
J gene: TRBJ2-3
D gene: TRBD2
clone size: NA
CDR3 protein: CASSLRGGLDTQYF
CDR3 DNA: TGTGCCAGCAGTTTGCGGGGGGGGTTAGATACGCAGTATTTT

V gene: TRBV7-9
J gene: TRBJ2-3
D gene: TRBD2
clone size: NA
CDR3 protein: CASSDTSGRSRTHTDTQYF
CDR3 DNA: TGTGCCAGCAGCGATACTAGCGGGAGATCTCGGACCCACACAGATACGCAGTATTTT

V gene: TRBV6-5
J gene: TRBJ1-1
D gene: NA
clone size: NA
CDR3 protein: CASTPVGASGTEAFF
CDR3 DNA: TGTGCCAGCACTCCAGTTGGGGCGTCGGGCACTGAAGCTTTCTTT

V gene: TRBV5-1
J gene: TRBJ2-6
D gene: TRBD1
clone size: few
CDR3 protein: CASSLEATGGGVVSSGANVLTF
CDR3 DNA: TGCGCCAGCAGCTTGGAGGCCACAGGGGGCGGGGTAGTCAGCTCTGGGGCCAACGTCCTGACTTTC

V gene: TRBV7-2
J gene: TRBJ1-2
D gene: NA
clone size: NA
CDR3 protein: CASSLVGGSMVGYTF
CDR3 DNA: TGTGCCAGCAGCTTAGTCGGCGGATCTATGGTCGGCTACACCTTC

V gene: TRBV25-1
J gene: TRBJ2-1
D gene: TRBD2
clone size: NA
CDR3 protein: CASSESRAGGRGNEQFF
CDR3 DNA: TGTGCCAGCAGTGAATCTCGAGCGGGGGGGCGTGGCAATGAGCAGTTCTTC

V gene: TRBV29-1
J gene: TRBJ2-1
D gene: NA
clone size: once
CDR3 protein: CSVESYGNEQFF
CDR3 DNA: TGCAGCGTTGAAAGCTATGGCAATGAGCAGTTCTTC

V gene: TRBV7-9
J gene: TRBJ2-7
D gene: TRBD2
clone size: NA
CDR3 protein: CASTSPGGAEQYF
CDR3 DNA: TGTGCCAGCACTTCCCCCGGGGGGGCCGAGCAGTACTTC

V gene: TRBV5-6
J gene: TRBJ2-7
D gene: NA
clone size: NA
CDR3 protein: CASSLEGVLEQYF
CDR3 DNA: TGTGCCAGCAGCTTGGAAGGGGTCCTCGAGCAGTACTTC

V gene: TRBV6-1
J gene: TRBJ2-5
D gene: NA
clone size: NA
CDR3 protein: CASSGGVRGETQYF
CDR3 DNA: TGTGCCAGCAGTGGCGGGGTGCGTGGAGAGACCCAGTACTTC

V gene: TRBV23-1
J gene: TRBJ1-2
D gene: TRBD1
clone size: few
CDR3 protein: CASSQFHRGKDYGYTF
CDR3 DNA: TGCGCCAGCAGTCAATTCCACAGGGGGAAAGACTATGGCTACACCTTC

V gene: TRBV6-5
J gene: TRBJ2-3
D gene: NA
clone size: NA
CDR3 protein: CATRPGGPPADTQYF
CDR3 DNA: TGTGCCACCAGACCCGGCGGGCCCCCCGCAGATACGCAGTATTTT

V gene: TRBV19
J gene: TRBJ1-3
D gene: NA
clone size: NA
CDR3 protein: CASSIGGENTIYF
CDR3 DNA: TGTGCCAGTAGTATCGGCGGAGAAAACACCATATATTTT

V gene: TRBV7-3
J gene: TRBJ2-2
D gene: TRBD1
clone size: NA
CDR3 protein: CASSRTGGAGELFF
CDR3 DNA: TGTGCCAGCAGCCGTACAGGGGGCGCCGGGGAGCTGTTTTTT

V gene: TRBV5-6
J gene: TRBJ1-2
D gene: NA
clone size: NA
CDR3 protein: CASSLDLTAINYGYTF
CDR3 DNA: TGTGCCAGCAGCTTGGATCTAACAGCTATAAACTATGGCTACACCTTC

V gene: TRBV10-3
J gene: TRBJ2-7
D gene: NA
clone size: NA
CDR3 protein: CALSDAGSYEQYF
CDR3 DNA: TGTGCCCTTTCCGATGCGGGTTCCTACGAGCAGTACTTC

V gene: TRBV29-1
J gene: TRBJ2-7
D gene: TRBD1
clone size: NA
CDR3 protein: CSVVTGTGYEQYF
CDR3 DNA: TGCAGCGTCGTGACAGGGACAGGCTACGAGCAGTACTTC

V gene: TRBV10-3
J gene: TRBJ2-7
D gene: NA
clone size: NA
CDR3 protein: CAISMRQSYEQYF
CDR3 DNA: TGTGCCATCAGTATGCGACAGAGCTACGAGCAGTACTTC

V gene: TRBV9
J gene: TRBJ1-5
D gene: NA
clone size: few
CDR3 protein: CASSVAGLSNQPQHF
CDR3 DNA: TGTGCCAGCAGCGTAGCAGGACTTAGCAATCAGCCCCAGCATTTT

V gene: TRBV28
J gene: TRBJ2-1
D gene: TRBD2
clone size: NA
CDR3 protein: CASSLHRLADEQFF
CDR3 DNA: TGTGCCAGCAGTTTACATCGCCTAGCGGATGAGCAGTTCTTC

V gene: TRBV7-2
J gene: TRBJ2-1
D gene: TRBD2
clone size: once
CDR3 protein: CASSLQTSGGPSFF
CDR3 DNA: TGTGCCAGCAGCCTCCAGACTAGCGGGGGGCCGTCTTTCTTC

V gene: TRBV19
J gene: TRBJ1-5
D gene: NA
clone size: NA
CDR3 protein: CASSISESNQPQHF
CDR3 DNA: TGTGCCAGTAGTATAAGTGAGAGCAATCAGCCCCAGCATTTT

V gene: TRBV6-1
J gene: TRBJ2-1
D gene: TRBD2
clone size: once
CDR3 protein: CASTLGLVGNEQFF
CDR3 DNA: TGTGCCAGCACCCTGGGACTAGTGGGGAATGAGCAGTTCTTC

V gene: TRBV11-3
J gene: TRBJ2-1
D gene: NA
clone size: NA
CDR3 protein: CASSLVGAREQFF
CDR3 DNA: TGTGCCAGCAGCTTAGTGGGGGCCCGTGAGCAGTTCTTC

V gene: TRBV5-5
J gene: TRBJ2-5
D gene: TRBD2
clone size: few
CDR3 protein: CASSPAGGIETQYF
CDR3 DNA: TGTGCCAGCAGTCCAGCCGGGGGGATCGAGACCCAGTACTTC

V gene: TRBV28
J gene: TRBJ2-3
D gene: TRBD2
clone size: NA
CDR3 protein: CASSYAGVSTDTQYF
CDR3 DNA: TGTGCCAGCAGTTATGCGGGAGTTAGCACAGATACGCAGTATTTT

V gene: TRBV19
J gene: TRBJ1-5
D gene: TRBD1
clone size: NA
CDR3 protein: CASNMGDRGYQPQHF
CDR3 DNA: TGTGCCAGTAACATGGGAGACAGGGGGTATCAGCCCCAGCATTTT

V gene: TRBV4-2
J gene: TRBJ2-2
D gene: TRBD2
clone size: NA
CDR3 protein: CASSPGLAGVAGELFF
CDR3 DNA: TGTGCCAGCAGCCCAGGACTAGCGGGAGTGGCCGGGGAGCTGTTTTTT

V gene: TRBV2
J gene: TRBJ2-7
D gene: NA
clone size: NA
CDR3 protein: CASSEARQGLEQYF
CDR3 DNA: TGTGCCAGCAGTGAAGCAAGACAGGGACTCGAGCAGTACTTC

V gene: TRBV4-1
J gene: TRBJ1-2
D gene: NA
clone size: few
CDR3 protein: CASSQDDSYYGYTF
CDR3 DNA: TGCGCCAGCAGCCAGGACGACAGTTACTATGGCTACACCTTC

V gene: TRBV10-3
J gene: TRBJ1-5
D gene: TRBD1
clone size: NA
CDR3 protein: CAISAPGTGKLF
CDR3 DNA: TGTGCCATCAGTGCCCCCGGGACAGGGAAATTATTT

V gene: TRBV2
J gene: TRBJ1-5
D gene: NA
clone size: NA
CDR3 protein: CATKTESNQPQHF
CDR3 DNA: TGTGCCACTAAGACAGAAAGCAATCAGCCCCAGCATTTT

V gene: TRBV28
J gene: TRBJ2-7
D gene: NA
clone size: NA
CDR3 protein: CASSFSYGLYEQYF
CDR3 DNA: TGTGCCAGCAGTTTCAGTTATGGTCTTTACGAGCAGTACTTC

V gene: TRBV19
J gene: TRBJ1-3
D gene: TRBD1
clone size: NA
CDR3 protein: CASSARDRGNTIYF
CDR3 DNA: TGTGCCAGTAGTGCCCGGGACAGGGGCAACACCATATATTTT

V gene: TRBV6-1
J gene: TRBJ2-1
D gene: NA
clone size: once
CDR3 protein: CASSDEPTRYNEQFF
CDR3 DNA: TGTGCCAGCAGTGACGAACCCACCAGGTACAATGAGCAGTTCTTC

V gene: TRBV2
J gene: TRBJ1-6
D gene: NA
clone size: few
CDR3 protein: CASSFQGLGSPLHF
CDR3 DNA: TGTGCCAGCAGTTTCCAGGGCCTCGGATCACCCCTCCACTTT

V gene: TRBV4-2
J gene: TRBJ2-7
D gene: TRBD2
clone size: NA
CDR3 protein: CASSQGGDEQYF
CDR3 DNA: TGTGCCAGCAGCCAGGGGGGGGACGAGCAGTACTTC

V gene: TRBV2
J gene: TRBJ2-1
D gene: NA
clone size: NA
CDR3 protein: CASSPVDNEQFF
CDR3 DNA: TGTGCCAGCAGTCCAGTTGACAATGAGCAGTTCTTC

V gene: TRBV7-3
J gene: TRBJ2-7
D gene: NA
clone size: NA
CDR3 protein: CASNLSPGLIYEQYF
CDR3 DNA: TGTGCCAGCAACCTTTCTCCGGGACTGATCTACGAGCAGTACTTC

V gene: TRBV6-5
J gene: TRBJ2-1
D gene: NA
clone size: NA
CDR3 protein: CASTTIESSYNEQFF
CDR3 DNA: TGTGCCAGCACCACGATAGAGAGCTCCTACAATGAGCAGTTCTTC

V gene: TRBV2
J gene: TRBJ2-7
D gene: NA
clone size: NA
CDR3 protein: CASSVRSGSAGSYEQYF
CDR3 DNA: TGTGCCAGCAGTGTTCGGTCCGGAAGTGCGGGATCCTACGAGCAGTACTTC

V gene: TRBV9
J gene: TRBJ2-3
D gene: NA
clone size: NA
CDR3 protein: CASSGPTPGRGLNTDTQYF
CDR3 DNA: TGTGCCAGCAGCGGCCCAACGCCGGGACGGGGGTTGAACACAGATACGCAGTATTTT

V gene: TRBV4-1
J gene: TRBJ1-6
D gene: TRBD1
clone size: NA
CDR3 protein: CASSTTGTGDRPLHF
CDR3 DNA: TGCGCCAGCAGCACAACCGGGACAGGGGATCGGCCCCTCCACTTT

V gene: TRBV7-9
J gene: TRBJ2-7
D gene: NA
clone size: NA
CDR3 protein: CASSEGLIYYEQYF
CDR3 DNA: TGTGCCAGCAGCGAAGGACTGATCTACTACGAGCAGTACTTC

V gene: TRBV28
J gene: TRBJ1-1
D gene: NA
clone size: NA
CDR3 protein: CASSLWEWSFTGDTEAFF
CDR3 DNA: TGTGCCAGCAGTTTATGGGAATGGAGCTTTACGGGGGACACTGAAGCTTTCTTT

V gene: TRBV19
J gene: TRBJ1-2
D gene: NA
clone size: NA
CDR3 protein: CASNKQGHYGYTF
CDR3 DNA: TGTGCCAGTAATAAACAGGGTCACTATGGCTACACCTTC

V gene: TRBV5-1
J gene: TRBJ2-1
D gene: NA
clone size: NA
CDR3 protein: CASTISGDNEQFF
CDR3 DNA: TGCGCCAGCACTATCAGCGGAGACAATGAGCAGTTCTTC

V gene: TRBV5-4
J gene: TRBJ1-3
D gene: NA
clone size: few
CDR3 protein: CASHPRGGHENTIYF
CDR3 DNA: TGTGCCAGCCACCCTCGGGGGGGCCATGAGAACACCATATATTTT

V gene: TRBV15
J gene: TRBJ2-5
D gene: TRBD2
clone size: NA
CDR3 protein: CATSGRGGQETQYF
CDR3 DNA: TGTGCCACCAGCGGGCGGGGGGGACAAGAGACCCAGTACTTC

V gene: TRBV28
J gene: TRBJ1-2
D gene: TRBD1
clone size: NA
CDR3 protein: CASSLRAGGNYGYTF
CDR3 DNA: TGTGCCAGCAGTTTAAGGGCAGGGGGTAACTATGGCTACACCTTC